These 22 T cell receptor beta chains came from one sample sequenced in a study of chemoradiotherapy in HPV16-positive cancers. Clones were read by immunoSEQ multiplex PCR, and TCRdb kept only the in-frame ones, dropping some. The profile shows approximately 19,000 clones, approximately 86% of them singletons. The input for sequencing was blood, taken from a patient who underwent chemoradiotherapy. These receptors were obtained from a human donor with HPV-associated anogenital cancer.

The chain employs TRBV5-6 and TRBJ1-5; TRBD1 might be the D (5 bases). Germline V gene data show CDR1 as SGHDT and CDR2 as YYEEEE. The CDR3 spans 16 residues. V shed 0 bases and J shed 0 bases, with 10 bases lying between them. CDR3 bases: TGTGCCAGCAGCTTGGCGGGGGGGAATAGCAATCAGCCCCAGCATTTT. Its translation is CASSLAGGNSNQPQHF.

The chain couples TRBV4-3 to TRBJ2-7; 8 nucleotides match TRBD2. Germline CDR1 reads LGHNA; CDR2 reads YSLEER. J gave up 4 bases and V 0 bases, and 11 bases lay outside the gene matches. CDR3 length: 17 amino acids. CDR3 sequence: CASSQDHRSGGLYEQYF. CDR3 nucleotides: TGCGCCAGCAGCCAAGATCACAGGAGCGGGGGTTTGTACGAGCAGTACTTC.

The chain has TRBV6-6 and TRBJ1-5, with 7 positions matching TRBD1. The CDR3 loop spans 15 amino acids. V trimming: 8 bases; J trimming: 0 bases; junction bases outside the gene matches: 7. Looked up from germline, CDR1 is MNHNY and CDR2 is SVGAGI (reference sequence). The CDR3 reads CASGPGTASNQPQHF. In DNA form, the CDR3 reads TGTGCCAGCGGACCCGGGACAGCTAGCAATCAGCCCCAGCATTTT.

The genes are TRBV4-2 and TRBJ2-3, with 11 nucleotides matching TRBD2. CDR1 LGHNA and CDR2 YNFKEQ come from the germline V gene. J gave up 6 bases and V 4 bases, and 15 bases lay outside the gene matches. The CDR3 loop spans 18 amino acids. This CDR3 reads CASSPLPGVAGGPDTQYF. The CDR3 bases are TGTGCCAGCAGCCCCCTTCCGGGAGTAGCGGGGGGGCCGGATACGCAGTATTTT.

This chain joins TRBV7-2 and TRBJ2-3, with 11 bases aligning to TRBD2. Germline V gene sequence: CDR1 SGHTA, CDR2 FQGNSA. This CDR3 comprises 16 residues. Unmatched junction bases numbered 5, after V lost 3 bases and J lost 3 bases. CDR3 amino acids: CASSFTSGSLTDTQYF. CDR3 bases: TGTGCCAGCAGCTTCACTAGCGGGAGTCTGACAGATACGCAGTATTTT.

This clone has a handful of counts. The chain links TRBV9 to TRBJ2-7, with TRBD1 identical over 9 bases. There are 15 residues in the CDR3. V shed 4 bases and J 5 bases; nucleotides not matched to a gene: 10. From germline, CDR1 is SGDLS and CDR2 YYNGEE. CDR3 region: CASSRSNRGQDEQYF. The CDR3 DNA follows: TGTGCCAGCAGCAGATCGAACAGGGGGCAGGACGAGCAGTACTTC.

The J gene is TRBJ2-5, the V gene TRBV27; D possibly corresponds to TRBD1 (5 bases). CDR3 length equals 14 residues. CDR1 and CDR2 from the germline V gene are MNHEY and SMNVEV (reference sequence). V was shortened by 2 bases and J by 4 bases, with 11 bases between the two germline ends. The CDR3 spells CASSLGDSRETQYF. The CDR3 region has the DNA TGTGCCAGCAGTTTAGGTGACAGCCGAGAGACCCAGTACTTC.

V gene TRBV7-2 combines with J gene TRBJ1-5; D might be TRBD1 (5 bases). V dropped 4 bases and J dropped 2 bases, with 12 bases sitting between them. CDR3 size: 15 residues. Germline V lookup: CDR1 SGHTA, CDR2 FQGNSA. The CDR3 region is CASSSPDIRNQPQHF. CDR3 in DNA: TGTGCCAGCAGCTCCCCGGACATTCGCAATCAGCCCCAGCATTTT.

The rearrangement joins TRBV10-2 to TRBJ2-5, with D possibly being TRBD1 (5 bases). The CDR3 totals 13 residues. The germline V and J ends were trimmed by 4 bases and 3 bases, with 9 bases remaining between them. Germline lookup yields CDR1 WSHSY and CDR2 SAAADI. This chain's CDR3 is CASSGQFKETQYF. The CDR3 nucleotides read TGCGCCAGCAGTGGACAGTTTAAAGAGACCCAGTACTTC.

The gene calls are TRBV4-2 and TRBJ1-2; 7 bases line up with TRBD1. Trimming at V came to 2 bases and at J to 7 bases, leaving 13 bases not matched to a gene. Per the germline V gene, CDR1 is LGHNA and CDR2 is YNFKEQ. The CDR3 is made up of 16 amino acids. CDR3 amino acids: CASSQSKGAFLGGYTF. In nucleotides, the CDR3 is TGTGCCAGCAGCCAATCCAAGGGGGCATTTCTGGGTGGCTACACCTTC.

This chain connects TRBV19 to TRBJ1-4; tentatively, D is TRBD1 (5 bases). CDR3 length equals 15 residues. Between the trimmed V and J ends, which lost 10 bases and 0 bases, there was a span of 15 bases. Germline V gene lookup returns CDR1 LNHDA and CDR2 SQIVND (reference sequence). The CDR3 region is CATLPRGATNEKLFF. The CDR3 DNA reads as TGTGCCACTTTGCCCCGGGGCGCAACTAATGAAAAACTGTTTTTT.

The CDR3 here is CASRTGDVNTEAFF. The CDR3 bases are TGTGCCAGCAGAACAGGGGATGTGAACACTGAAGCTTTCTTT. The chain combines TRBV27 with TRBJ1-1; TRBD1 agrees at 7 bases. The germline V gene encodes CDR1 MNHEY and CDR2 SMNVEV (reference sequence). This CDR3 has 14 residues. V shed 6 bases, J shed 0 bases, and the junction held 4 bases outside the gene matches.

This chain links TRBV6-1 with TRBJ2-7; TRBD1 agrees at 12 bases. The germline V gene encodes CDR1 MNHNS and CDR2 SASEGT. Trimming removed 7 bases from V and 4 bases from J; junction bases left unmatched: 8. This CDR3 region has 15 residues. The CDR3 DNA is TGTGCCAGCAAGCCGGGACAGGGGGCGCGGTACGAGCAGTACTTC. Translating gives CASKPGQGARYEQYF.

This rearrangement joins TRBV15 to TRBJ1-5; D uncertain. This CDR3 is 18 amino acids long. The V gene lost 0 bases and the J gene lost 3 bases, with 18 bases spanning the gap. Germline assignment: CDR1 LNHNV and CDR2 YYDKDF (reference sequence). CDR3 protein: CATSREDPFSIPNQPQHF. CDR3 nucleotides: TGTGCCACCAGCAGAGAGGACCCGTTTAGCATCCCCAATCAGCCCCAGCATTTT.

This clone was seen just once. The chain couples TRBV6-1 to TRBJ1-4; a weak D match, TRBD1 (5 bases). This CDR3 has 21 residues. The V and J ends lost 1 base and 0 bases respectively, with 24 bases between them. Germline lookup yields CDR1 MNHNS and CDR2 SASEGT. DNA of the CDR3: TGTGCCAGCAGTGAAGAGGGGCTTGGGGTCAAAGCCACCCCAACTAATGAAAAACTGTTTTTT. Translating gives CASSEEGLGVKATPTNEKLFF.

V gene TRBV18 combines with J gene TRBJ2-5; no reliable D call. The CDR3 contains 13 residues. The germline V gene encodes CDR1 KGHSH and CDR2 LQKENI. Trimming pared 6 bases from V and 0 bases from J, leaving 8 bases between. The CDR3 sequence is CASSDGNQETQYF. CDR3 DNA: TGTGCCAGCTCGGACGGTAACCAAGAGACCCAGTACTTC.

This clone was seen a single time. The J gene is TRBJ2-3, the V gene TRBV5-1; no clear D. Germline CDR1 SGHRS, CDR2 YFSETQ. The CDR3 totals 18 residues. Trimming removed 0 bases from V and 1 base from J, with 18 bases in between. The CDR3 region is CASSLEGSPGPGTDTQYF. As DNA, the CDR3 is TGCGCCAGCAGCTTGGAGGGTTCCCCAGGCCCCGGCACAGATACGCAGTATTTT.

The V call is TRBV5-1, the J call TRBJ2-2; no definite D call. The germline V and J ends were trimmed by 0 bases and 0 bases, with 6 bases remaining between them. The CDR3 contains 15 residues. Germline V gene lookup returns CDR1 SGHRS and CDR2 YFSETQ. The CDR3 spells CASSLGYANTGELFF. Written as DNA, the CDR3 is TGCGCCAGCAGCTTGGGCTACGCGAACACCGGGGAGCTGTTTTTT.

The gene calls are TRBV19 and TRBJ1-2; TRBD1 matches 7 bases. CDR1 is LNHDA and CDR2 is SQIVND in the germline V gene (reference sequence). The V segment lost 5 bases and the J segment 2 bases; nucleotides outside the gene matches: 5. The CDR3 is 14 residues long. CDR3 sequence reads: CASSLQGRNYGYTF. The CDR3 nucleotides read TGTGCCAGTAGTCTACAGGGGCGGAACTATGGCTACACCTTC.

The chain links TRBV6-5 to TRBJ2-3; D perhaps matches TRBD2 (5 bases). Germline V lookup: CDR1 MNHEY, CDR2 SVGAGI. Trimming pared 7 bases from V and 6 bases from J, leaving 14 bases between. CDR3 length: 13 residues. CDR3 sequence reads: CASNPGWSDTQYF. For the CDR3, the DNA is TGTGCCAGCAACCCGGGGTGGTCGGATACGCAGTATTTT.

This chain joins TRBV14 and TRBJ1-2, with a possible D match to TRBD1 (6 bases). Trimming took off 1 base at V and 2 bases at J, with 11 bases between the two ends. The CDR3 is made up of 15 amino acids. The V gene's germline CDR1 is SGHDN and CDR2 FVKESK. CDR3 nucleotides: TGTGCCAGCAGCCAAGTAGGGGGTCTCAACTATGGCTACACCTTC. Encoded protein: CASSQVGGLNYGYTF. The variable domain in full, with the rest retrieved from reference TRBV14 and TRBJ1-2, is EAGVTQFPSHSVIEKGQTVTLRCDPISGHDNLYWYRRVMGKEIKFLLHFVKESKQDESGMPNNRFLAERTGGTYSTLKVQPAELEDSGVYFCASSQVGGLNYGYTFGSGTRLTVV.

J is TRBJ1-4 and V is TRBV4-1, with a weak D call TRBD1 (5 bases). V dropped 3 bases and J dropped 2 bases, with 16 bases sitting between them. From germline, CDR1 is MGHRA and CDR2 YSYEKL. The CDR3 contains 17 residues. The DNA for the CDR3 is TGCGCCAGCAGCCAGGACCGGAACCAGGGTACTAATGAAAAACTGTTTTTT. Translating gives CASSQDRNQGTNEKLFF.